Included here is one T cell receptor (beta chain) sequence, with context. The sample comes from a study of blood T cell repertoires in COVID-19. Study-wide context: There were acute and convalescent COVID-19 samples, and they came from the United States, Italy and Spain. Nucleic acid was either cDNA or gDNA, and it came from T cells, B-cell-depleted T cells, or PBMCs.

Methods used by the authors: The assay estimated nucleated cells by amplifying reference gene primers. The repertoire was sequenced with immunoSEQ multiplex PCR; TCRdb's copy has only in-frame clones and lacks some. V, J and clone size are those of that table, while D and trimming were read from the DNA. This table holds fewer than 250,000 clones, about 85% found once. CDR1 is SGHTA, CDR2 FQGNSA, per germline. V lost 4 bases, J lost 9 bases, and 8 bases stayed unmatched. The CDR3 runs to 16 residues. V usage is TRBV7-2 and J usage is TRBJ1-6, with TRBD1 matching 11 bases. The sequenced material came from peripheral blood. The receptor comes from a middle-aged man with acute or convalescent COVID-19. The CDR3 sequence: CASSWTGGAESSPLHF. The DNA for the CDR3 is TGTGCCAGCAGCTGGACAGGGGGCGCGGAGAGTTCACCCCTCCACTTT.